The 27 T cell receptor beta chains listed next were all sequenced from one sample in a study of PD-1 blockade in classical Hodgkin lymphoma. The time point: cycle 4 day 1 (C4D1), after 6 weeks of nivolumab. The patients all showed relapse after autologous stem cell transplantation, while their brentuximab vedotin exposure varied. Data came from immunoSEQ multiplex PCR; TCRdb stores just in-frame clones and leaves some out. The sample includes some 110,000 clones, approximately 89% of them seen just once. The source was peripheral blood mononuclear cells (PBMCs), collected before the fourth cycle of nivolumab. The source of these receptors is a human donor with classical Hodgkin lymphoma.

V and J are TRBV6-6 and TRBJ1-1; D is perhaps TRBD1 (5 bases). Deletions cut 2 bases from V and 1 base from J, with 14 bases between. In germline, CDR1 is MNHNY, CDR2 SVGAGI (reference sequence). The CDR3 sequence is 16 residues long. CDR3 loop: CASSYLRGGSNTEAFF. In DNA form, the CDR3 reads TGTGCCAGCAGTTACCTCCGGGGGGGATCGAACACTGAAGCTTTCTTT.

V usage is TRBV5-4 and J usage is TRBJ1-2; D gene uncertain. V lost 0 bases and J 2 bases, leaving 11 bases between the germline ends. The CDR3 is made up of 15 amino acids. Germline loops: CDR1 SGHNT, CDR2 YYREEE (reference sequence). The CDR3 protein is CASSLAGRTNYGYTF. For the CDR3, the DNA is TGTGCCAGCAGCTTGGCCGGTCGGACGAACTATGGCTACACCTTC. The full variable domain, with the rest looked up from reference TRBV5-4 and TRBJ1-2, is ETGVTQSPTHLIKTRGQQVTLRCSSQSGHNTVSWYQQALGQGPQFIFQYYREEENGRGNFPPRFSGLQFPNYSSELNVNALELDDSALYLCASSLAGRTNYGYTFGSGTRLTVV.

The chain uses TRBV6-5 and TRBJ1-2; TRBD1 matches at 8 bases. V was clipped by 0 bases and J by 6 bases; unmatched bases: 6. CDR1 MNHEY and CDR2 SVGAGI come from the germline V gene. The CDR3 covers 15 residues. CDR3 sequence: CASSYSTGGIHGYTF. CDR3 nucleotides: TGTGCCAGCAGTTACTCTACAGGGGGTATTCATGGCTACACCTTC.

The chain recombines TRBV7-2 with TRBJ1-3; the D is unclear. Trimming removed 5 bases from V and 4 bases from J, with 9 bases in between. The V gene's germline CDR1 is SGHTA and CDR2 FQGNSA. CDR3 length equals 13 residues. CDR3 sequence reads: CASSRTEGNTIYF. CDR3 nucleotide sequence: TGTGCCAGCAGCCGTACTGAGGGAAACACCATATATTTT.

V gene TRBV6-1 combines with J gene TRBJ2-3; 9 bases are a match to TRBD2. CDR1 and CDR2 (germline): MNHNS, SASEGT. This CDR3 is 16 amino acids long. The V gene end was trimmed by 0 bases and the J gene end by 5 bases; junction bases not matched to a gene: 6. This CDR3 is CASSEAPAGGGDTQYF. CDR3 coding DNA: TGTGCCAGCAGTGAAGCCCCGGCGGGAGGGGGAGATACGCAGTATTTT.

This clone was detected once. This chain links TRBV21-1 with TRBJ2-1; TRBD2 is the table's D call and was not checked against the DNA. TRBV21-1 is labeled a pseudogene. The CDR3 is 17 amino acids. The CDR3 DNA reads TGTGCCAGCAGCAAAGACGGGACTAGCGGGACCTACAATGAGCAGTTCTTC. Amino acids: CASSKDGTSGTYNEQFF.

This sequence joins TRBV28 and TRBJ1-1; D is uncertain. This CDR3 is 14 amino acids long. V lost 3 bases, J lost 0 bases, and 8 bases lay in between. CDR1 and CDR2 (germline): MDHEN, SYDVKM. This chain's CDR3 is CASSFGSMNTEAFF. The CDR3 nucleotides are TGTGCCAGCAGTTTCGGCAGTATGAACACTGAAGCTTTCTTT.

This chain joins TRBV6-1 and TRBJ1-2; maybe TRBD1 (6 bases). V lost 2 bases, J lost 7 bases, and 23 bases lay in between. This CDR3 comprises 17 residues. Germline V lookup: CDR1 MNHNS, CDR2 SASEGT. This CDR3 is CASSENPLLRGARGYTF. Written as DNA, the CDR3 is TGTGCCAGCAGTGAAAACCCCTTGTTAAGGGGGGCGCGTGGCTACACCTTC.

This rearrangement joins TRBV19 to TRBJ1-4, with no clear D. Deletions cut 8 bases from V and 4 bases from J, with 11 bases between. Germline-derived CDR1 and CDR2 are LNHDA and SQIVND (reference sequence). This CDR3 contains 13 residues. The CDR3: CASRGGSNEKLFF. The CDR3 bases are TGTGCCAGTCGTGGAGGGAGTAATGAAAAACTGTTTTTT.

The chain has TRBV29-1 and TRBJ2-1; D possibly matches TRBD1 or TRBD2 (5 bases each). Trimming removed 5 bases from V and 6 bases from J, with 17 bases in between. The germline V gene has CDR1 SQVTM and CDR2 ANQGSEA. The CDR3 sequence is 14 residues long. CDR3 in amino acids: CSVSTLGRVNEQFF. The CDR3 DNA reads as TGCAGCGTTTCGACCCTGGGACGGGTCAATGAGCAGTTCTTC.

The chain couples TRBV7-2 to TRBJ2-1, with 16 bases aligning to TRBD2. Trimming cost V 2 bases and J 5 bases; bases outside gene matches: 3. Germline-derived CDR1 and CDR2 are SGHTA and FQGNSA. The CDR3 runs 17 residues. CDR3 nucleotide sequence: TGTGCCAGCAGCTTAACGGGACTAGCGGGAGGGAACAATGAGCAGTTCTTC. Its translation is CASSLTGLAGGNNEQFF.

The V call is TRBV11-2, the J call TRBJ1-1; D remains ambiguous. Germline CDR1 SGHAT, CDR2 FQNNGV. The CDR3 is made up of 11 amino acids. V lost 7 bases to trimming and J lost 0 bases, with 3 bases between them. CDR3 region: CASNMNTEAFF. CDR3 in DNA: TGTGCCAGCAACATGAACACTGAAGCTTTCTTT.

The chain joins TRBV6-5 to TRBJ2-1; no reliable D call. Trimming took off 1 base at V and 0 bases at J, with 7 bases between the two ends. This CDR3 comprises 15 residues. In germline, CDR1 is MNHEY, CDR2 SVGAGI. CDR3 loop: CASSYLGSSYNEQFF. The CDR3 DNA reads TGTGCCAGCAGTTACTTGGGCAGCTCCTACAATGAGCAGTTCTTC.

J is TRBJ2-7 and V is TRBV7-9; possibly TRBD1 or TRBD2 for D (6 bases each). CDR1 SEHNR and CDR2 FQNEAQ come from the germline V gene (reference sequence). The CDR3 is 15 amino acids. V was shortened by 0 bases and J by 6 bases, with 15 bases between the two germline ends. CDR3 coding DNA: TGTGCCAGCAGCTTAGCTGGGGGGCAGGGAGGCGAGCAGTACTTC. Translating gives CASSLAGGQGGEQYF. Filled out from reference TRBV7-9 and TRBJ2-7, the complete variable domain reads DTGVSQNPRHKITKRGQNVTFRCDPISEHNRLYWYRQTLGQGPEFLTYFQNEAQLEKSRLLSDRFSAERPKGSFSTLEIQRTEQGDSAMYLCASSLAGGQGGEQYFGPGTRLTVT.

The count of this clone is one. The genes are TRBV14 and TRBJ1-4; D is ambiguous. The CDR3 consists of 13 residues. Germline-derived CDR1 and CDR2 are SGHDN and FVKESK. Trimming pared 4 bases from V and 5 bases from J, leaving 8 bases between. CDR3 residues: CASSRVKNEKLFF. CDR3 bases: TGTGCCAGCAGCCGAGTCAAAAATGAAAAACTGTTTTTT.

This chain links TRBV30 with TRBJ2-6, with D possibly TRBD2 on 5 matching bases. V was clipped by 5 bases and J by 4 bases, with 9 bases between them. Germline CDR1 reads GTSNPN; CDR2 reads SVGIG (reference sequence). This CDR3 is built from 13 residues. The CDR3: CAWGPGGANVLTF. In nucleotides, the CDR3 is TGTGCCTGGGGCCCGGGGGGGGCCAACGTCCTGACTTTC.

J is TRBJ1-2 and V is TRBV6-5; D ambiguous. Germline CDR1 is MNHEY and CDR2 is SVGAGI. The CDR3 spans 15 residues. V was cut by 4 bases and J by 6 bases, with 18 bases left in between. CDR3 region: CASSSAFKSFDGYTF. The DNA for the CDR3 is TGTGCCAGCAGTTCCGCCTTCAAGAGCTTCGATGGCTACACCTTC.

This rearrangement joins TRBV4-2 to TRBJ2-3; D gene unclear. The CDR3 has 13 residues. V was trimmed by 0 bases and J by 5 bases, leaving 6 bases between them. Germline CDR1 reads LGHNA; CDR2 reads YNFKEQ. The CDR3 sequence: CASSQDQIDTQYF. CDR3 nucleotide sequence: TGTGCCAGCAGCCAAGATCAGATAGATACGCAGTATTTT.

DNA for the CDR3: TGTGCCACCGGGACAGGCTTAAACTATGGCTACACCTTC. Its protein is CATGTGLNYGYTF. V gene TRBV6-1 combines with J gene TRBJ1-2, with 8 bases lining up with TRBD1. From germline, CDR1 is MNHNS and CDR2 SASEGT. The CDR3 has 13 residues. V trimming: 10 bases; J trimming: 2 bases; junction bases outside the gene matches: 6.

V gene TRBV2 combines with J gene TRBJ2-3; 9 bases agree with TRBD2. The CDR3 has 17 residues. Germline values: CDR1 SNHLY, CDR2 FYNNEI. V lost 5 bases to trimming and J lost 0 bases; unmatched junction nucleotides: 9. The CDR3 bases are TGTGCCAGCAGTCCCGGACTAGCGAGGTTTAGCACAGATACGCAGTATTTT. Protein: CASSPGLARFSTDTQYF.

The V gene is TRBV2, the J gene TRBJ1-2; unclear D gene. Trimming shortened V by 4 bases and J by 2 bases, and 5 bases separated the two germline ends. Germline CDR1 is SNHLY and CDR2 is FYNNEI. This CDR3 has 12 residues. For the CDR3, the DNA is TGTGCCAGCAGTGTCGTAAACTATGGCTACACCTTC. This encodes CASSVVNYGYTF.

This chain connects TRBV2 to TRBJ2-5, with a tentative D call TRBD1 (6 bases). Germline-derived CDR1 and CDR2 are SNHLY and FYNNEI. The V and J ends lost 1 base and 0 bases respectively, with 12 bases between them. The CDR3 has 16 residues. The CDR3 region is CASSEGRGGYQETQYF. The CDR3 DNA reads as TGTGCCAGCAGTGAAGGCAGGGGCGGTTACCAAGAGACCCAGTACTTC.

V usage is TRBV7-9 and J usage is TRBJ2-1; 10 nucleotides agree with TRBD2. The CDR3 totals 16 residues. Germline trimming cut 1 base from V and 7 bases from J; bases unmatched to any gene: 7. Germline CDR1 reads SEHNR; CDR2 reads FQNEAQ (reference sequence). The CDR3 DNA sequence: TGTGCCAGCAGCTTAGTGGCTAGCGGGAGAGGAAATGAGCAGTTCTTC. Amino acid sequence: CASSLVASGRGNEQFF. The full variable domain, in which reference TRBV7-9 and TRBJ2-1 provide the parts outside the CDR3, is DTGVSQNPRHKITKRGQNVTFRCDPISEHNRLYWYRQTLGQGPEFLTYFQNEAQLEKSRLLSDRFSAERPKGSFSTLEIQRTEQGDSAMYLCASSLVASGRGNEQFFGPGTRLTVL.

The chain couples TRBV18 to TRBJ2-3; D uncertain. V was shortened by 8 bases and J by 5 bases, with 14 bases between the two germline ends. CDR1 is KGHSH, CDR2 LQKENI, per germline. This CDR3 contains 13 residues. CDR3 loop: CASTSPREDTQYF. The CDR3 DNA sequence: TGTGCCAGCACGTCCCCCAGAGAAGATACGCAGTATTTT.

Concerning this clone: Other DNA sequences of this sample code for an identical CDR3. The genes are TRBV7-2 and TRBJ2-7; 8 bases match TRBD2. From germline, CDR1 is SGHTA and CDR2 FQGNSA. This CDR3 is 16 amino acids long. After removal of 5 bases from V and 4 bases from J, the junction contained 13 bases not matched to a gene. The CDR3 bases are TGTGCCAGCAGCCTCGGGCCGGGGGGGAACTCTTACGAGCAGTACTTC. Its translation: CASSLGPGGNSYEQYF.

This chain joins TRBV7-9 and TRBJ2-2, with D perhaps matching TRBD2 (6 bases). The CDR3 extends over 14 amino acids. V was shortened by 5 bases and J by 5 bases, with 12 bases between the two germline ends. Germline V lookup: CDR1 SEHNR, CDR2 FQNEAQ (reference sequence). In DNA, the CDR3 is TGTGCCAGCAGCCGACCGGAGGGTACCGGGGAGCTGTTTTTT. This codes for CASSRPEGTGELFF.

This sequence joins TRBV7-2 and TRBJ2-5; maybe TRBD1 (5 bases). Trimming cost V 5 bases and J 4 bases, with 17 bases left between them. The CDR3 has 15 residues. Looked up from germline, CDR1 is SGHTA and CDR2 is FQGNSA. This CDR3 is CASSIGRKTGETQYF. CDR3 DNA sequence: TGTGCCAGCAGCATAGGAAGAAAAACAGGAGAGACCCAGTACTTC. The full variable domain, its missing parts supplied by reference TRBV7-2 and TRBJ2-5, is GAGVSQSPSNKVTEKGKDVELRCDPISGHTALYWYRQSLGQGLEFLIYFQGNSAPDKSGLPSDRFSAERTGGSVSTLTIQRTQQEDSAVYLCASSIGRKTGETQYFGPGTRLLVL.